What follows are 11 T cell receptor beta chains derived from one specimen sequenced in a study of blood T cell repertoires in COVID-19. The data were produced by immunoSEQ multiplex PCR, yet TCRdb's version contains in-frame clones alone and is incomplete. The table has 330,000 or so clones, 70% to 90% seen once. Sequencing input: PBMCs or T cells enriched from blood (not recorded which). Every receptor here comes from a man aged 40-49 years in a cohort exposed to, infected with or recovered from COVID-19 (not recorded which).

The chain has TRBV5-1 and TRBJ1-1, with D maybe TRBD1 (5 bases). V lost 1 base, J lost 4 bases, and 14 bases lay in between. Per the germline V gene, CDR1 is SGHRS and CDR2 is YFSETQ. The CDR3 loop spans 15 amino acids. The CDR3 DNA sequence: TGCGCCAGCAGCTTGCAGGGTGGATTAGGCACTGAAGCTTTCTTT. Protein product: CASSLQGGLGTEAFF.

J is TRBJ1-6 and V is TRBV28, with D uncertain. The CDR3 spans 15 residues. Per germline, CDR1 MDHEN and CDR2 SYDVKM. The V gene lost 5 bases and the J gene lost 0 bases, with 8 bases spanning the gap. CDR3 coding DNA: TGTGCCAGCAGTCCGGAGAGCTCCTATAATTCACCCCTCCACTTT. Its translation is CASSPESSYNSPLHF.

The DNA for the CDR3 is TGTGCCAGCAGCCAAGATGGTGCGGGACAGACCTATGGCTACACCTTC. Its protein is CASSQDGAGQTYGYTF. The genes are TRBV4-2 and TRBJ1-2; TRBD1 aligns across 7 bases. CDR3 length: 16 residues. Germline V gives CDR1 LGHNA, CDR2 YNFKEQ. V shed 0 bases and J 4 bases; nucleotides not matched to a gene: 8.

CDR3 sequence: CASAPRQAIDTQYF. The CDR3 DNA reads TGTGCTAGTGCCCCTCGACAGGCTATAGATACGCAGTATTTT. The J gene is TRBJ2-3, the V gene TRBV12-5, with D perhaps TRBD1 (6 bases). Germline CDR1 reads LGHNT; CDR2 reads FRNRAP. Trimming removed 7 bases from V and 5 bases from J, with 16 bases in between. The CDR3 is 14 amino acids.

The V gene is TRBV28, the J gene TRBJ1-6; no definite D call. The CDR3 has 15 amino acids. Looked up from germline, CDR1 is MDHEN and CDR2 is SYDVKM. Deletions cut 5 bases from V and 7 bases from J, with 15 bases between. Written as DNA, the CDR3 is TGTGCCAGCAGTACCAGAGTCCGGGGAAATTCACCCCTCCACTTT. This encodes CASSTRVRGNSPLHF.

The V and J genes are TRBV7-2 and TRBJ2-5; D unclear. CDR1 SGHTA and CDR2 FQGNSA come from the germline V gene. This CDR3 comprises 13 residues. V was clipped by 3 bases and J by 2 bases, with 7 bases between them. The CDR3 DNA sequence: TGTGCCAGCAGCTTTACAGATCAAGAGACCCAGTACTTC. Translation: CASSFTDQETQYF. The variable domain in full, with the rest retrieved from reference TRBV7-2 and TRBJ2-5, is GAGVSQSPSNKVTEKGKDVELRCDPISGHTALYWYRQSLGQGLEFLIYFQGNSAPDKSGLPSDRFSAERTGGSVSTLTIQRTQQEDSAVYLCASSFTDQETQYFGPGTRLLVL.

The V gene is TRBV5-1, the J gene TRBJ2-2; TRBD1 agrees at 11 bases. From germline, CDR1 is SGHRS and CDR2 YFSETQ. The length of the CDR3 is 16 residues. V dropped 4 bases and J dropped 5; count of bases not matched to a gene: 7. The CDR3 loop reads CASSQGQGARTGELFF. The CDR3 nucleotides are TGCGCCAGCAGCCAAGGACAGGGGGCGAGGACCGGGGAGCTGTTTTTT.

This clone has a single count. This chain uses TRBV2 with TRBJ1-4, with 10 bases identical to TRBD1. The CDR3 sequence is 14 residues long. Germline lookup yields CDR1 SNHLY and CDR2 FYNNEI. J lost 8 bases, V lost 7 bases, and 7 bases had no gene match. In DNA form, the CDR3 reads TGTGCCAGCAAAGACGACAGGGGGCGCGAAAAACTGTTTTTT. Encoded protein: CASKDDRGREKLFF.

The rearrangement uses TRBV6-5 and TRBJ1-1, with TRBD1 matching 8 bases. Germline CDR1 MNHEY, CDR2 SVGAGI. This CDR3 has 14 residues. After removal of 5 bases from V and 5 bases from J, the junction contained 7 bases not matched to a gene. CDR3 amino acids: CASSRQGALTEAFF. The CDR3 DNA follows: TGTGCCAGCAGTCGGCAGGGGGCGCTTACTGAAGCTTTCTTT.

This chain's CDR3 is CASSPSQGLEQYF. CDR3 nucleotides: TGTGCCAGCTCACCGTCTCAGGGGCTTGAGCAGTACTTC. This rearrangement joins TRBV18 to TRBJ2-7; D perhaps matches TRBD1 (6 bases). The CDR3 sequence is 13 residues long. Trimming cost V 3 bases and J 7 bases, with 13 bases left between them. Looked up from germline, CDR1 is KGHSH and CDR2 is LQKENI.

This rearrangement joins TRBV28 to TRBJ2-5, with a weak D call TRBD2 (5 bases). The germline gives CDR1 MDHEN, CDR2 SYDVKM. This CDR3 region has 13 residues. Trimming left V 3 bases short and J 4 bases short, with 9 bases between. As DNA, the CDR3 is TGTGCCAGCAGTTTCGGGCTAGCAGAGACCCAGTACTTC. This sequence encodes CASSFGLAETQYF.